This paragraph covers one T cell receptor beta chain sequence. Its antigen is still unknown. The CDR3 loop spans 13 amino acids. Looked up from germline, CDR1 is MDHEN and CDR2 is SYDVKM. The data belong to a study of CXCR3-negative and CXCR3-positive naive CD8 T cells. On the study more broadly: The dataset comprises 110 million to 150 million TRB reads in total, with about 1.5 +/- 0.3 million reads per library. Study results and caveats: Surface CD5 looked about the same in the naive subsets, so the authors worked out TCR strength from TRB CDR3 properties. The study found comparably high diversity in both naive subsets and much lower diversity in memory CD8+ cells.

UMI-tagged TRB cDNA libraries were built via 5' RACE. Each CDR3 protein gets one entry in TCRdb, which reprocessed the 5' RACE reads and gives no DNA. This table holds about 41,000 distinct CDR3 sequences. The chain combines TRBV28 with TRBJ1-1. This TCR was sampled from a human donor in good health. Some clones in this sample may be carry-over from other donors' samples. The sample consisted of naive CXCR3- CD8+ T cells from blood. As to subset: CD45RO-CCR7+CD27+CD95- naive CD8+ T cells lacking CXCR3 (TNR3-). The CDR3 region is CASSSDRNTEAFF.